This T cell receptor (beta chain) was identified in a study of blood T cell repertoires in COVID-19. Overall study: T cells, B-cell-depleted T cells, or PBMCs supplied cDNA or gDNA.

Across 24 US areas, participants ranged in age from roughly 18 to 89 years. Membership in each cohort depended on participant-reported clinical history. Authors' analysis steps: Reference gene primer amplification gave estimated nucleated cell counts. Libraries were prepared by immunoSEQ multiplex PCR; TCRdb keeps only in-frame clonotypes and omits some of them. D and trimming come from the DNA, and the V and J calls and clone size come from that table. Among around 190,000 clones listed, roughly 89% were seen once. This clone has just a few counts. This CDR3 comprises 16 residues. V dropped 1 base and J dropped 9 bases, with 16 bases sitting between them. Germline loops: CDR1 LNHNV, CDR2 YYDKDF (reference sequence).

The clonotype comes from a man aged 18 to 30 with acute COVID-19. The sequenced sample was PBMCs or T cells enriched from blood (not recorded which). V is TRBV15 and J is TRBJ1-6; D is ambiguous. CDR3 sequence: CATSRVSDPSGSPLHF. DNA for the CDR3: TGTGCCACCAGCAGAGTTTCCGACCCCTCGGGTTCACCCCTCCACTTT.